This T cell receptor (beta chain) was observed in a study of monozygotic twins with inflammatory bowel disease. Study-wide results and limits: Clonotype sharing was lower in IBD patients than healthy twins, most markedly with disease activity.

The UMIs carried a 6-nucleotide sample barcode, and they were added by template switching. TCRdb reanalyzed the 5' RACE reads, giving one entry per CDR3 protein sequence and no DNA. This listing includes some 150,000 distinct CDR3 sequences. Regarding this clonotype: Antigen: not known.

The clonotype originates from a human donor with ulcerative colitis or Crohn's disease, or a healthy co-twin of an affected twin (not recorded which). Source material: blood.

CDR3 sequence reads: CASSLSLHNEQFF. The chain is built from TRBV7-3 and TRBJ2-1. Germline V lookup: CDR1 SGHTA, CDR2 FQGTGA. This CDR3 contains 13 residues.